These 5 T cell receptor beta chains share one sample of origin, sequenced in a study of beta chain features in type 1 diabetes. TCRB transcripts that were expressed got sequenced, as all of the isolated RNA had been reverse transcribed. The repertoire was sequenced with immunoSEQ multiplex PCR; TCRdb's copy has only in-frame clones and lacks some. The sample has 810,000 or so clones, roughly 15% seen once. Sequences were obtained from naive CD4+ T cells from blood. The receptors stem from a young woman in good health.

This clone has a handful of counts. The V and J genes are TRBV7-9 and TRBJ1-3; D not resolved. V was clipped by 6 bases and J by 2 bases, with 14 bases between them. Germline V gene lookup returns CDR1 SEHNR and CDR2 FQNEAQ (reference sequence). The CDR3 runs to 15 residues. The CDR3 DNA reads TGTGCCAGCAGTCGCCCCAGCACAACTGGAAACACCATATATTTT. It codes for CASSRPSTTGNTIYF.

The chain employs TRBV2 and TRBJ2-7; TRBD1 might be the D (6 bases). V was pared by 7 bases and J by 6 bases, with 13 bases between. This CDR3 spans 12 amino acids. Germline V CDR1 and CDR2: SNHLY, FYNNEI. CDR3 sequence reads: CASTRTVSEQYF. CDR3 sequence (DNA): TGTGCCAGCACACGGACAGTTTCCGAGCAGTACTTC. The full variable domain, its missing parts supplied by reference TRBV2 and TRBJ2-7, is EPEVTQTPSHQVTQMGQEVILRCVPISNHLYFYWYRQILGQKVEFLVSFYNNEISEKSEIFDDQFSVERPDGSNFTLKIRSTKLEDSAMYFCASTRTVSEQYFGPGTRLTVT.

The gene calls are TRBV5-4 and TRBJ1-1; D unresolved. Germline-derived CDR1 and CDR2 are SGHNT and YYREEE (reference sequence). V was cut by 0 bases and J by 3 bases, with 12 bases left in between. This CDR3 spans 15 amino acids. The CDR3 coding sequence is TGTGCCAGCAGCTTGGGGGCAGGCTTGGACACTGAAGCTTTCTTT. It translates to CASSLGAGLDTEAFF.

This clone was picked up a small number of times. The J gene is TRBJ2-3, the V gene TRBV9; perhaps TRBD2 as D (6 bases). The length of the CDR3 is 15 residues. From germline, CDR1 is SGDLS and CDR2 YYNGEE. With 0 bases removed from V and 0 bases from J, the gap between germline ends came to 8 bases. This CDR3 reads CASSVVAVSTDTQYF. The CDR3 nucleotides are TGTGCCAGCAGCGTAGTAGCGGTCAGCACAGATACGCAGTATTTT.

The table lists this clone with a few counts. V usage is TRBV6-1 and J usage is TRBJ1-1; maybe TRBD1 (6 bases). CDR3 length: 13 residues. Germline assignment: CDR1 MNHNS and CDR2 SASEGT. Trimming cost V 5 bases and J 4 bases, with 11 bases left between them. CDR3 bases: TGTGCCAGCAGTTCCCCAGGGGCCACTGAAGCTTTCTTT. Its protein product is CASSSPGATEAFF.